One and the same sample provided the 10 T cell receptor beta chains below, sequenced in a study of blood T cell repertoires in COVID-19. The table came from immunoSEQ multiplex PCR; TCRdb's copy has only in-frame clones and leaves some out. The repertoire holds 150,000 to 200,000 clones, 75% to 90% seen once, with roughly 0.82% in the top ten. What was sequenced was PBMCs or T cells enriched from blood (not recorded which). The receptor source for this set is a woman younger than 30 who had recovered from COVID-19.

The chain uses TRBV7-9 and TRBJ1-2, with TRBD1 matching over 7 bases. V shed 6 bases and J 3 bases; nucleotides not matched to a gene: 4. CDR1 and CDR2 from the germline V gene are SEHNR and FQNEAQ (reference sequence). The CDR3 runs to 13 residues. The CDR3 DNA reads as TGTGCCAGCAGTTACGGACAGGACTATGGCTACACCTTC. As protein: CASSYGQDYGYTF.

This clone was detected only once. This chain connects TRBV28 to TRBJ2-5; TRBD1 agrees at 9 bases. Germline-derived CDR1 and CDR2 are MDHEN and SYDVKM. The CDR3 is 15 amino acids. With 4 bases clipped from V and 2 bases from J, the junction kept 5 bases outside the gene matches. CDR3 DNA: TGTGCCAGCAGTTCGGGACAGGGAGGGCAAGAGACCCAGTACTTC. This gives the protein CASSSGQGGQETQYF.

This clone was observed once. The gene calls are TRBV28 and TRBJ1-5, with 8 bases identical to TRBD1. Trimming at V came to 4 bases and at J to 4 bases, leaving 12 bases not matched to a gene. Germline V gene sequence: CDR1 MDHEN, CDR2 SYDVKM. The CDR3 spans 17 residues. The CDR3 here is CASSSGTGGIRNQPQHF. The DNA of the CDR3 is TGTGCCAGCAGTTCTGGGACAGGAGGTATCCGAAATCAGCCCCAGCATTTT. Drawing the rest from reference TRBV28 and TRBJ1-5, the complete variable domain is DVKVTQSSRYLVKRTGEKVFLECVQDMDHENMFWYRQDPGLGLRLIYFSYDVKMKEKGDIPEGYSVSREKKERFSLILESASTNQTSMYLCASSSGTGGIRNQPQHFGDGTRLSIL.

V usage is TRBV20-1 and J usage is TRBJ1-1; unclear D gene. This CDR3 comprises 11 residues. Per germline, CDR1 DFQATT and CDR2 SNEGSKA (reference sequence). The V end was cut by 0 bases, the J end by 6 bases, with 5 bases between. CDR3 in amino acids: CSARDGPEAFF. CDR3 DNA sequence: TGCAGTGCTAGAGATGGGCCTGAAGCTTTCTTT.

This chain links TRBV3-1 (or the pseudogene TRBV3-2) with TRBJ2-1, with 8 bases matching TRBD2. CDR3 size: 16 residues. V trimming: 4 bases; J trimming: 6 bases; junction bases outside the gene matches: 11. Per the germline V gene, CDR1 is LGHDT and CDR2 is YNNKEL (reference sequence). In DNA form, the CDR3 reads TGTGCCAGCAGCCTGGGGCTGAGGGCGGGGGGCAATGAGCAGTTCTTC. Translating gives CASSLGLRAGGNEQFF.

The rearrangement uses TRBV7-9 and TRBJ1-2; 7 bases fit TRBD1. V shed 4 bases, J shed 6 bases, and the junction held 2 bases outside the gene matches. This CDR3 has 12 amino acids. Per germline, CDR1 SEHNR and CDR2 FQNEAQ (reference sequence). In DNA form, the CDR3 reads TGTGCCAGCAGCTCCGACAGGGATGGCTACACCTTC. Translating it yields CASSSDRDGYTF.

This chain uses TRBV10-1 with TRBJ2-7; 14 bases are a match to TRBD2. With 6 bases clipped from V and 3 bases from J, the junction kept 4 bases outside the gene matches. The CDR3 extends over 15 amino acids. CDR1 WNHNN and CDR2 SYGVQD come from the germline V gene (reference sequence). The CDR3 here is CASSPGLAGDYEQYF. The CDR3 DNA follows: TGCGCCAGCAGCCCGGGACTAGCGGGAGACTACGAGCAGTACTTC.

J is TRBJ2-1 and V is TRBV7-3; D call uncertain. V was trimmed by 2 bases and J by 9 bases, leaving 5 bases between them. Germline V gene data show CDR1 as SGHTA and CDR2 as FQGTGA. The CDR3 is 11 residues long. Here the CDR3 reads CASSLESEQFF. DNA for the CDR3: TGTGCCAGCAGCTTAGAGTCTGAGCAGTTCTTC.

This chain joins TRBV19 and TRBJ1-5, with D maybe TRBD1 (6 bases). V was cut by 6 bases and J by 7 bases, with 10 bases left in between. CDR3 size: 12 residues. CDR1 and CDR2 (germline): LNHDA, SQIVND (reference sequence). The CDR3 region is CASRTGGQPQHF. CDR3 in DNA: TGTGCCAGTAGGACAGGTGGGCAGCCCCAGCATTTT.

V usage is TRBV28 and J usage is TRBJ2-5, with TRBD2 matching 7 bases. After removal of 2 bases from V and 4 bases from J, the junction contained 16 bases not matched to a gene. This CDR3 has 18 amino acids. Germline V gives CDR1 MDHEN, CDR2 SYDVKM. The CDR3: CASSLETRASGYLETQYF. CDR3 nucleotide sequence: TGTGCCAGCAGTTTAGAGACCCGAGCTAGCGGCTACTTAGAGACCCAGTACTTC.